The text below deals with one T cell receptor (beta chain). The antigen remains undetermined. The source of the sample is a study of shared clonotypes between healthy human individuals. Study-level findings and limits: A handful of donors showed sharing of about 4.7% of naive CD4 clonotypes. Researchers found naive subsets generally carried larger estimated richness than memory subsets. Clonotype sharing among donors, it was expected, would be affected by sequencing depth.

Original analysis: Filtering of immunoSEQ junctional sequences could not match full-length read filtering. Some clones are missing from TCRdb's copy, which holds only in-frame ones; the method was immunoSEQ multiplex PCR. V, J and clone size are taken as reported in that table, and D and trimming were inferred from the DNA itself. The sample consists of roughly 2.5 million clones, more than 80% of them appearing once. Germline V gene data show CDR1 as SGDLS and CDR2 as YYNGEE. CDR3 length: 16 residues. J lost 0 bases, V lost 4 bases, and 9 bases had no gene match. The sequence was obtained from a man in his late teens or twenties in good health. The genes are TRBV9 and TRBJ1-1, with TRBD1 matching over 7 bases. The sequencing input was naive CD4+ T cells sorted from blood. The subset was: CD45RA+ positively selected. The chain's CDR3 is CASSPRGDSMNTEAFF. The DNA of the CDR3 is TGTGCCAGCAGCCCCCGGGGGGACAGCATGAACACTGAAGCTTTCTTT. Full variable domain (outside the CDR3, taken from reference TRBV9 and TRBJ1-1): DSGVTQTPKHLITATGQRVTLRCSPRSGDLSVYWYQQSLDQGLQFLIQYYNGEERAKGNILERFSAQQFPDLHSELNLSSLELGDSALYFCASSPRGDSMNTEAFFGQGTRLTVV.